This T cell receptor beta chain emerged from a study of human T cells and chemical hapten exposure. Study-wide results and limits: Significantly greater numbers of large CDR3 similarity clusters came from expanded TCRs than from controls.

The sample's time point: patch test 3, about 24 weeks after DPC sensitization. The treatment was: therapeutic diphenylcyclopropenone sensitization with weekly scalp DPC. Every patch test was put on after a blood sample was taken. Extraction yielded total RNA from whole blood (unfractionated). In the source study's methods: Counting gave a median of approximately 97,000 TCRs per sample, with values ranging from about 23,224 to 690,600. TCRdb re-called the RACE reads through MiXCR, storing one row per CDR3 protein. The V and J calls and clone size come from TCRdb's table, not from the authors' own analysis. This sample carries about 190,000 distinct CDR3 sequences, around a quarter of them seen once, and the ten largest clones take about 2.5%. A word on this clonotype: The target antigen is unknown.

The TCR originated in a woman between 40 and 55 years old with alopecia areata. Some clones in this sample may be carry-over from other donors' samples. This sample comprised whole blood, obtained in connection with sensitization to the hapten diphenylcyclopropenone (DPC).

The CDR3 DNA is TGTGCCAGCAGTTTTACGCGGGGTAGGGGAAATGAGCAGTTCTTC. Translating it yields CASSFTRGRGNEQFF. The rearrangement links TRBV28 to TRBJ2-1; D may be TRBD2 (6 bases). CDR1 MDHEN and CDR2 SYDVKM come from the germline V gene. The CDR3 extends over 15 amino acids. The V end was cut by 3 bases, the J end by 7 bases, with 16 bases between.